The subject of this entry is one TCR beta chain. The trim removed 4 bases at V and 3 bases at J, leaving 4 bases unmatched. The CDR3 runs to 14 residues. Germline CDR1 reads SGHNT; CDR2 reads YYREEE (reference sequence). This entry belongs to a study of blood T cell repertoires in COVID-19. On the study more broadly: Researchers got acute and convalescent COVID-19 samples from the United States, Italy and Spain. Sample material is recorded as cDNA or gDNA derived from T cells, B-cell-depleted T cells, or PBMCs.

In the original analysis: Amplification of reference gene primers provided the estimated nucleated cell counts. Profiled with immunoSEQ multiplex PCR; TCRdb holds only in-frame clones, not every one. Clone size and V and J calls were adopted from that table, with D and trimming inferred from the DNA. Of about 230,000 clones listed, about 79% are singletons. Source material: peripheral blood. The chain employs TRBV5-4 and TRBJ2-1; 7 bases match TRBD2. The receptor's source is a woman aged 40 to 50 who had recovered from COVID-19. CDR3 residues: CASSPRTSYNEQFF. CDR3 sequence (DNA): TGTGCCAGCAGCCCGCGGACTAGCTACAATGAGCAGTTCTTC.